A selection of T cell receptor beta chains follows, all from one sample in a study of blood T cells in healthy people across ages. TCRdb reanalysed the 5' RACE reads using MiXCR and keeps one entry per CDR3 protein. Here the sample spans over 950,000 distinct CDR3 sequences, roughly 51% being singletons. What was sequenced was blood. The receptors were sampled from a woman in her fifties or sixties in good health. Each CDR3 is given with its conserved first and last residue.

V gene,CDR3 protein
TRBV7-3,CASSLISGPGETQYF
TRBV6-2/TRBV6-3,CASSYSPTSGSRNEQFF
TRBV4-1,CASSQDGTRLSNQPQHF
TRBV7-2,CASSSTGNNSPLHF
TRBV29-1,CSVTGSYNEQFF
TRBV29-1,CSVAPGHIVDEQFF
TRBV7-9,CASSLSRAASEQFF
TRBV7-3,CASSPRGASGESETQYF
TRBV5-1,CASSLKDLGETQYF
TRBV7-9,CASSFEGEGNQPQHF
TRBV24-1,CASGTGNTDTQYF
TRBV10-3,CATGTGGSLAGPYEQYF
TRBV6-5,CASGGVLGEQYF
TRBV3-1,CASSQGAGQGLYEQYF
TRBV5-1,CASSTRQGPYNEQFF